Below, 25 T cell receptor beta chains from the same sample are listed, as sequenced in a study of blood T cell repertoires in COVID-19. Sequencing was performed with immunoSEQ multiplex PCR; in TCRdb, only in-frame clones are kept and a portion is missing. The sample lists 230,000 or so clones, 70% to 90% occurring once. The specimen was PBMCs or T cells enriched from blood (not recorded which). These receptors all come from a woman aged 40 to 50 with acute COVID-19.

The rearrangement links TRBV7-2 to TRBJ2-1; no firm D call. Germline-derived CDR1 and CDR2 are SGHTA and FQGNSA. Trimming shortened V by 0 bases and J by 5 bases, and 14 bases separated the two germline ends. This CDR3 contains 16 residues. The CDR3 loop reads CASSLAVARSNNEQFF. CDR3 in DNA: TGTGCCAGCAGCTTAGCTGTGGCTAGAAGCAACAATGAGCAGTTCTTC.

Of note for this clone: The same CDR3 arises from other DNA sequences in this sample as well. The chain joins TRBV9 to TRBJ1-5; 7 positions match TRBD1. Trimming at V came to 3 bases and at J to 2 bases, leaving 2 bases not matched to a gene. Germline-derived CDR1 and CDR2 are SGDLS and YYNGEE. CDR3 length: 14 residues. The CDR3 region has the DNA TGTGCCAGCAGCGCTACAGGGGGCAATCAGCCCCAGCATTTT. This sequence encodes CASSATGGNQPQHF.

The CDR3 region is CASSPIAGKTEYEQYF. The CDR3 bases are TGTGCCAGCTCACCAATAGCGGGGAAGACTGAATACGAGCAGTACTTC. This chain joins TRBV18 and TRBJ2-7; 8 bases are shared with TRBD2. Losses at the gene ends were 2 bases for V and 4 bases for J; bases not matched to a gene: 10. The CDR3 spans 16 residues. Germline V lookup: CDR1 KGHSH, CDR2 LQKENI.

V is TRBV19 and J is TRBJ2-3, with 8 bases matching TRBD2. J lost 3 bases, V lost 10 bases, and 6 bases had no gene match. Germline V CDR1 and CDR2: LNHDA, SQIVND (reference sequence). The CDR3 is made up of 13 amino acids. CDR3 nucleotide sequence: TGTGCCACCCTCGGGGGGGGGACAGATACGCAGTATTTT. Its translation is CATLGGGTDTQYF.

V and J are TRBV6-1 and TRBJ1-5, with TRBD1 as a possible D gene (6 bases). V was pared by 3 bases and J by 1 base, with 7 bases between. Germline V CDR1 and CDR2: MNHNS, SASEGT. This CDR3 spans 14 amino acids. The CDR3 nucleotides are TGTGCCAGCAGTGACAGGGGAAGCAATCAGCCCCAGCATTTT. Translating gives CASSDRGSNQPQHF.

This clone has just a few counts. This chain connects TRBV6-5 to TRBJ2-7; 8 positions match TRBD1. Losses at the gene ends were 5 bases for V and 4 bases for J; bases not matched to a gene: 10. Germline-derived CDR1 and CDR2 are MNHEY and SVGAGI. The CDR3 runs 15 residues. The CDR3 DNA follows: TGTGCCAGCAGTCCAGTGACAGGGGTTGGATACGAGCAGTACTTC. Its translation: CASSPVTGVGYEQYF.

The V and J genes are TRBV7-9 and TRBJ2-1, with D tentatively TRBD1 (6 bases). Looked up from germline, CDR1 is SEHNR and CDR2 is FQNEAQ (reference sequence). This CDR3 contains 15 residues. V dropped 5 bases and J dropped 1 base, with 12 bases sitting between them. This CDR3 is CASSPPTGSYNEQFF. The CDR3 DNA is TGTGCCAGCAGCCCCCCGACAGGATCCTACAATGAGCAGTTCTTC.

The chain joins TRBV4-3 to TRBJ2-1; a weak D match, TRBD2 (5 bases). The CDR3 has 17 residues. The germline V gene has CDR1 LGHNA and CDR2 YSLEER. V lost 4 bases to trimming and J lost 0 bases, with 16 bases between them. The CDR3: CASSPDRGISSYNEQFF. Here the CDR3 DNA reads TGCGCCAGCAGCCCGGACCGAGGGATAAGCTCCTACAATGAGCAGTTCTTC.

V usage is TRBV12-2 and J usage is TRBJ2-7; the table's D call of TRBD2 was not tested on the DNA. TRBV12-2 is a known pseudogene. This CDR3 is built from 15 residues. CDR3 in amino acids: CASRPRLARRYEQYF. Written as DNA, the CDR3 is TGTGCAAGTCGCCCAAGACTAGCCAGAAGATACGAGCAGTACTTC.

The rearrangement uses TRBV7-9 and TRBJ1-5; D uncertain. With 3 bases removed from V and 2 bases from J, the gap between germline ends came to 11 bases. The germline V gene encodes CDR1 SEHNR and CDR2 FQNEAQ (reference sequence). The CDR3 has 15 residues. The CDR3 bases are TGTGCCAGCAGCTTTGAGGACGGGGGCAATCAGCCCCAGCATTTT. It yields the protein CASSFEDGGNQPQHF.

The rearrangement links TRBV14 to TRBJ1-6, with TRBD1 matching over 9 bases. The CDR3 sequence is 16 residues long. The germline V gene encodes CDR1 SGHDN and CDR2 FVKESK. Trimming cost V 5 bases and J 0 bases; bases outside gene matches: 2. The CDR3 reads CASSGQGTSYNSPLHF. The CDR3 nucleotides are TGTGCCAGCAGCGGACAGGGGACCTCCTATAATTCACCCCTCCACTTT.

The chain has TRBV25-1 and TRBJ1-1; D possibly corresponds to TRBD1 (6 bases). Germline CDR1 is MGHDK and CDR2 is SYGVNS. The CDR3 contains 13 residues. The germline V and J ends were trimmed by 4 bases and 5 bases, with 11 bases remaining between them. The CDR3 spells CASSGTAWTEAFF. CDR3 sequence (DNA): TGTGCCAGCAGTGGGACAGCGTGGACTGAAGCTTTCTTT. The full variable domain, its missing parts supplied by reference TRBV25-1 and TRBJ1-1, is EADIYQTPRYLVIGTGKKITLECSQTMGHDKMYWYQQDPGMELHLIHYSYGVNSTEKGDLSSESTVSRIRTEHFPLTLESARPSHTSQYLCASSGTAWTEAFFGQGTRLTVV.

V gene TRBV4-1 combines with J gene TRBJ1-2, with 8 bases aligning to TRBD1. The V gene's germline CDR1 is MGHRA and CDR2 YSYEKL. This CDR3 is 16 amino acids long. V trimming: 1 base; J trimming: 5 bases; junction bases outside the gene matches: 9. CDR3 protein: CASSQGEWRTGYGYTF. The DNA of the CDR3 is TGCGCCAGCAGCCAAGGGGAATGGCGGACAGGGTATGGCTACACCTTC.

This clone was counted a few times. In DNA, the CDR3 is TGTGCCAGCAGCTCACCCCAAGGGAGACAAGCTTTCTTT. It yields the protein CASSSPQGRQAFF. This sequence joins TRBV7-2 and TRBJ1-1, with D unresolved. The CDR3 is 13 amino acids. Germline CDR1 is SGHTA and CDR2 is FQGNSA. The ends were cut back, 4 bases at V and 9 bases at J, with 15 bases in the middle.

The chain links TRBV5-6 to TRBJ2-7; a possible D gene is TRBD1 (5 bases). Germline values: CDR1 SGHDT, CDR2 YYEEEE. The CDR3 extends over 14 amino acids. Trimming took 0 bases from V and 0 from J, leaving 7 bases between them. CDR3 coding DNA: TGTGCCAGCAGCTTGGGTCAGGGCTCCTACGAGCAGTACTTC. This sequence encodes CASSLGQGSYEQYF. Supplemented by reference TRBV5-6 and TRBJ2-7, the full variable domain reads DAGVTQSPTHLIKTRGQQVTLRCSPKSGHDTVSWYQQALGQGPQFIFQYYEEEERQRGNFPDRFSGHQFPNYSSELNVNALLLGDSALYLCASSLGQGSYEQYFGPGTRLTVT.

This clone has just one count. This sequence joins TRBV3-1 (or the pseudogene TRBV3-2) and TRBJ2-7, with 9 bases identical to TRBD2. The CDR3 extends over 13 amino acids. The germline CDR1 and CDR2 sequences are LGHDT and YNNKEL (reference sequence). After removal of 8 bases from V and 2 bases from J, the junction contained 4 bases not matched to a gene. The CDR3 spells CASSRGGAYEQYF. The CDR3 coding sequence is TGTGCCAGCTCGCGCGGGGGGGCCTACGAGCAGTACTTC.

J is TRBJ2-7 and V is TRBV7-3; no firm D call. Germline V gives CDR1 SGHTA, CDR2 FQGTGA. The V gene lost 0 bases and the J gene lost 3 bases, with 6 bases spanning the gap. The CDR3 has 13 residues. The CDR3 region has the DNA TGTGCCAGCAGCTTAACGTCCCGCTACGAGCAGTACTTC. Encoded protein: CASSLTSRYEQYF.

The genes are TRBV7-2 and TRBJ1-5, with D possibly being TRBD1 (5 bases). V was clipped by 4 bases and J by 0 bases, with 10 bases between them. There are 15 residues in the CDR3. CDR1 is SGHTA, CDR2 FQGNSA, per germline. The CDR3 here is CASSSTTVSNQPQHF. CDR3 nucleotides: TGTGCCAGCAGCTCGACGACAGTTAGCAATCAGCCCCAGCATTTT. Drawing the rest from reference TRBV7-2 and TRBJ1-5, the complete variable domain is GAGVSQSPSNKVTEKGKDVELRCDPISGHTALYWYRQSLGQGLEFLIYFQGNSAPDKSGLPSDRFSAERTGGSVSTLTIQRTQQEDSAVYLCASSSTTVSNQPQHFGDGTRLSIL.

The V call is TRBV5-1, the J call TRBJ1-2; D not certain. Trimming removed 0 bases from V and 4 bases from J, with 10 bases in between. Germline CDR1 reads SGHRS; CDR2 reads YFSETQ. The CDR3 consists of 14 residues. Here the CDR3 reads CASSLDSTSYGYTF. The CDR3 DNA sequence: TGCGCCAGCAGCTTGGACAGTACCTCCTATGGCTACACCTTC.

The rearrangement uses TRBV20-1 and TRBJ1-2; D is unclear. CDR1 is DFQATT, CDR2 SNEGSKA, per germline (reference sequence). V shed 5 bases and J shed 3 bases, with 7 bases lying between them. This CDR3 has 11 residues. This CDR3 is CSALSHYGYTF. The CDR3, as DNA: TGCAGTGCTCTAAGCCACTATGGCTACACCTTC.

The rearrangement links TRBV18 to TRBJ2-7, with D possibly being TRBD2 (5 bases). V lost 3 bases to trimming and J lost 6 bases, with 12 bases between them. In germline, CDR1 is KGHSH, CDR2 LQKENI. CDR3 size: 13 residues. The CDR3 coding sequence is TGTGCCAGCTCACCCATAATGAGCGGCGAGCAGTACGTC. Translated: CASSPIMSGEQYV.

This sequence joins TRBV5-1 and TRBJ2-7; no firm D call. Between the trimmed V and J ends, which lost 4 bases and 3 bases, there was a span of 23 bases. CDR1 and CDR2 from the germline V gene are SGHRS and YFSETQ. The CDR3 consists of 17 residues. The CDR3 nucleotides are TGCGCCAGCAGCCTCTCCAGCTCCCCCGGCGGAGACTACGAGCAGTACGTC. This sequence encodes CASSLSSSPGGDYEQYV.

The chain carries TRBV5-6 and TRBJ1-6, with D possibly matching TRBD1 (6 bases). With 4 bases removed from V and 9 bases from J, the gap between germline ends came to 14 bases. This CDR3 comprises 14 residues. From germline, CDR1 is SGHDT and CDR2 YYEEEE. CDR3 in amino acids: CASSHRVTISPLHF. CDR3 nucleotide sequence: TGTGCCAGCAGCCACAGGGTTACAATTTCACCCCTCCACTTT.

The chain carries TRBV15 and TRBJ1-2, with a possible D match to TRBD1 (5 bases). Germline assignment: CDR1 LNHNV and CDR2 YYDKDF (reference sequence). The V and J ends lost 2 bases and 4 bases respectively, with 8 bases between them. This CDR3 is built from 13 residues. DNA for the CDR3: TGTGCCACCAGCAGACAGGGCAGCTATGGCTACACCTTC. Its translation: CATSRQGSYGYTF.

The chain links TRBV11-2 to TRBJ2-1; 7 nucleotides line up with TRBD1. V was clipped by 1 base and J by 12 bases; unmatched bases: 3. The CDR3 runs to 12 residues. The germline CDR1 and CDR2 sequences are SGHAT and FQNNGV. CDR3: CASSLANRGQFF. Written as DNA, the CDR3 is TGTGCCAGCAGCTTAGCCAACAGGGGGCAGTTCTTC.